Listed below are T cell receptor beta chains from one sample, sequenced in a study of blood T cells in healthy people across ages. In TCRdb, the 5' RACE reads were re-called with MiXCR into one record per CDR3 protein. This table has about 640,000 distinct CDR3 sequences, approximately 59% appearing once. Sequencing input: blood. The source of these receptors is a man in his 60s in good health. The conserved cysteine and the conserved F or W are not part of the CDR3 here. Each record gives: CDR3 protein, J gene, V gene, D gene. The D gene is left open where the match is weak.

STLPPGSTGQETQY	TRBJ2-5	TRBV29-1	NA
ASRIQGTLSNQPQH	TRBJ1-5	TRBV6-1	TRBD1
ASSLLGLPNEQF	TRBJ2-1	TRBV7-9	NA
ASRPSSTDTQY	TRBJ2-3	TRBV12-3/TRBV12-4	NA
ASSFEAGGAPYGYT	TRBJ1-2	TRBV12-3/TRBV12-4	TRBD1
SARLDRNTEAF	TRBJ1-1	TRBV20-1	NA
ASSLVPNTGELF	TRBJ2-2	TRBV5-1	NA
ASSLHGGGGTNVLT	TRBJ2-6	TRBV27	NA
ASSYLAVELGIQY	TRBJ2-4	TRBV6-7	NA
SAPSPSSGGASYNEQF	TRBJ2-1	TRBV20-1	TRBD2